These 6 T cell receptor beta chains came from one sample sequenced in a study of cytomegalovirus exposure and HLA in healthy donors (dated by TCRdb to the late 2010s). The library was produced with the immunoSEQ multiplex PCR assay. The multiplex PCR relied on a mix of 60 forward primers for TCR Vbeta segments and 13 reverse primers for TCR Jbeta segments. Imported from immuneACCESS, the table was reduced by TCRdb to in-frame sequences with V and J called. These copies leave out some clones; in studies compared against another copy, an unresolved V gene accounts for under half, and the cause of the remainder is not known. The table held for this sample gives 100,000 to 150,000 clones. Over 2% of the sample comes from the top ten. Sequencing was performed on PBMCs. These receptors were collected from a man in his forties in good health and CMV-seronegative.

The chain recombines TRBV20-1 with TRBJ2-5; D unresolved. Trimming pared 0 bases from V and 7 bases from J, leaving 6 bases between. Germline V gene data show CDR1 as DFQATT and CDR2 as SNEGSKA (reference sequence). The CDR3 loop spans 11 amino acids. As DNA, the CDR3 is TGCAGTGCTAGAGAATCCGTGACCCAGTACTTC. Translating gives CSARESVTQYF.

The chain has TRBV20-1 and TRBJ2-7; D unresolved. Germline CDR1 reads DFQATT; CDR2 reads SNEGSKA (reference sequence). V lost 5 bases and J 7 bases, leaving 9 bases between the germline ends. CDR3 length equals 10 residues. CDR3 amino acids: CSAFSTEQYF. CDR3 DNA sequence: TGCAGTGCTTTTTCGACAGAGCAGTACTTC.

This chain connects TRBV10-3 to TRBJ2-7, with TRBD2 matching over 13 bases. Germline CDR1 and CDR2: ENHRY and SYGVKD. The CDR3 sequence is 15 residues long. Unmatched junction bases numbered 13, after V lost 11 bases and J lost 6 bases. The CDR3 protein is CAVKLAGGQTGEQYF. The CDR3 nucleotides are TGTGCCGTGAAACTAGCGGGAGGGCAAACGGGCGAGCAGTACTTC.

The chain couples TRBV2 to TRBJ2-2; 7 nucleotides agree with TRBD1. CDR3 length: 15 amino acids. From germline, CDR1 is SNHLY and CDR2 FYNNEI. V shed 6 bases, J shed 3 bases, and the junction held 7 bases outside the gene matches. The CDR3 sequence: CASSRQGSDTGELFF. In DNA form, the CDR3 reads TGTGCCAGCAGCAGACAGGGTTCGGACACCGGGGAGCTGTTTTTT.

The V gene is TRBV6-6, the J gene TRBJ1-2, with D perhaps TRBD1 (5 bases). This CDR3 comprises 13 residues. Germline V gives CDR1 MNHNY, CDR2 SVGAGI (reference sequence). The V end lost 5 bases, the J end lost 4 bases, and 11 bases lay between the germline ends. The CDR3 nucleotides read TGTGCCAGCAGTCAGGGTCCCCCCTATGGCTACACCTTC. Amino acid sequence: CASSQGPPYGYTF.

The CDR3: CASSYDGAPLHF. The CDR3 bases are TGTGCCAGCAGTTACGACGGGGCACCCCTCCACTTT. J is TRBJ1-6 and V is TRBV6-6, with D unresolved. V shed 2 bases and J shed 11 bases, with 7 bases lying between them. The length of the CDR3 is 12 residues. Germline assignment: CDR1 MNHNY and CDR2 SVGAGI (reference sequence).